The table lists the clone carrying this TCR beta chain with a count of one. Its cognate antigen is unknown. Germline assignment: CDR1 MNHEY and CDR2 SMNVEV (reference sequence). CDR3 length: 12 residues. Losses at the gene ends were 7 bases for V and 4 bases for J; bases not matched to a gene: 0. This entry is derived from a study of a mutant IDH1 vaccine in newly diagnosed glioma. Study overall: Treated patients, roughly 60% male and 37.5% female, averaged about 40 years of age. Former treatment meant radiotherapy, temozolomide, or both; the majority had gotten both.

Time point: baseline, week 1 (first vaccination visit). Treatment reported: pre-vaccination baseline after standard-of-care therapy. Each donor presented with a new WHO grade 3 or 4 astrocytoma that tested IDH1-mutant and showed ATRX loss. Sequenced by immunoSEQ multiplex PCR; TCRdb stores in-frame clones only, minus some. The data hold approximately 100,000 clones, with about 90% observed a single time. General study results and limits: Whatever changes occurred in top peripheral T cell clonotypes seemed unrelated to pseudoprogression.

The origin of this receptor is a woman aged 50 to 60 with glioma. This sequence joins TRBV27 and TRBJ2-2; TRBD2 matches 7 bases. This sample comprised PBMCs, obtained from a glioma patient treated with radiotherapy, temozolomide or both. CDR3 in DNA: TGTGCCAGCACGGGGGGCACCGGGGAGCTGTTTTTT. It specifies CASTGGTGELFF.